Following are 10 T cell receptor beta chains from one sample sequenced in a study of siplizumab effects on memory and regulatory T cells. The protocol was immunoSEQ multiplex PCR, while the TCRdb copy is restricted to in-frame clones and leaves out a portion. The sample records some 100,000 clones, 92% being singletons. The material sequenced was Tregs sorted from blood. The receptors stem from a human donor in good health.

In regard to this clone: An end of the junction does not agree with germline; a read error may underlie this. The gene calls are TRBV27 and TRBJ2-7; D perhaps matches TRBD1 (5 bases). CDR1 and CDR2 from the germline V gene are MNHEY and SMNVEV (reference sequence). The CDR3 runs to 15 residues. Here the CDR3 DNA reads TGTGCCAGCAGTGTATCAGGGATTCCTTTCTACGAGCAGTACTTC. Its translation is CASSVSGIPFYEQYF.

The chain employs TRBV7-9 and TRBJ1-2; D is unresolved. The CDR3 has 15 residues. V dropped 0 bases and J dropped 8 bases, with 16 bases sitting between them. CDR1 is SEHNR and CDR2 is FQNEAQ in the germline V gene (reference sequence). The CDR3 nucleotides are TGTGCCAGCAGCTTAGCGTATGGCCCCTTGCGAGGCTACACCTTC. This encodes CASSLAYGPLRGYTF.

This chain joins TRBV5-1 and TRBJ2-2, with 7 bases that match TRBD1. V dropped 0 bases and J dropped 6; count of bases not matched to a gene: 8. Germline loops: CDR1 SGHRS, CDR2 YFSETQ. The CDR3 contains 16 residues. CDR3 residues: CASSLGQGAVPGELFF. CDR3 in DNA: TGCGCCAGCAGCTTGGGACAGGGTGCGGTACCCGGGGAGCTGTTTTTT.

In its sample, this clone was seen a few times. The CDR3 loop is CSVLPQGTEAFF. The CDR3 DNA reads as TGCAGCGTTCTACCACAGGGCACTGAAGCTTTCTTT. The chain links TRBV29-1 to TRBJ1-1, with D possibly matching TRBD1 (6 bases). Trimming pared 5 bases from V and 4 bases from J, leaving 11 bases between. Germline CDR1 and CDR2: SQVTM and ANQGSEA. The CDR3 runs 12 residues.

The chain carries TRBV5-6 and TRBJ2-3; 11 nucleotides match TRBD1. This CDR3 spans 16 amino acids. The germline gives CDR1 SGHDT, CDR2 YYEEEE. The ends lost 4 bases at V and 3 bases at J; junction bases unmatched: 7. The CDR3 here is CASSPGTGGSTDTQYF. The CDR3 bases are TGTGCCAGCAGCCCAGGGACAGGGGGTAGTACAGATACGCAGTATTTT.

This chain joins TRBV25-1 and TRBJ1-4, with D possibly TRBD1 on 5 matching bases. The CDR3 loop spans 14 amino acids. From germline, CDR1 is MGHDK and CDR2 SYGVNS. V was pared by 6 bases and J by 0 bases, with 8 bases between. For the CDR3, the DNA is TGTGCCAGCAGGCCAGGGACAACTAATGAAAAACTGTTTTTT. As protein: CASRPGTTNEKLFF.

This chain connects TRBV19 to TRBJ1-1; D gene uncertain. CDR3 length: 11 residues. Deletions cut 3 bases from V and 10 bases from J, with 9 bases between. Germline CDR1 and CDR2: LNHDA and SQIVND (reference sequence). CDR3 loop: CASSISGPAFF. In DNA, the CDR3 is TGTGCCAGTAGTATCTCTGGACCAGCTTTCTTT.

The gene calls are TRBV11-2 and TRBJ2-1; a weak D match, TRBD1 (6 bases). The CDR3 consists of 16 residues. The germline CDR1 and CDR2 sequences are SGHAT and FQNNGV. Between the trimmed V and J ends, which lost 5 bases and 4 bases, there was a span of 18 bases. Here the CDR3 reads CASSPGVGVLYNEQFF. For the CDR3, the DNA is TGTGCCAGCAGCCCAGGGGTGGGGGTGTTATACAATGAGCAGTTCTTC.

The rearrangement joins TRBV28 to TRBJ2-5; D is tentatively TRBD1 or TRBD2 (5 bases each). This CDR3 has 16 residues. Looked up from germline, CDR1 is MDHEN and CDR2 is SYDVKM. Trimming left V 6 bases short and J 5 bases short, with 22 bases between. The CDR3 loop reads CASRDRSGQPWETQYF. DNA for the CDR3: TGTGCCAGCAGGGATAGGTCGGGGCAGCCCTGGGAGACCCAGTACTTC.

This sequence joins TRBV30 and TRBJ2-7; D ambiguous. Trimming removed 2 bases from V and 9 bases from J, with 11 bases in between. Germline V gene lookup returns CDR1 GTSNPN and CDR2 SVGIG (reference sequence). CDR3 length: 11 residues. CDR3 sequence reads: CAWSPGRVQYF. The CDR3 nucleotides are TGTGCCTGGAGTCCCGGAAGGGTGCAGTACTTC.